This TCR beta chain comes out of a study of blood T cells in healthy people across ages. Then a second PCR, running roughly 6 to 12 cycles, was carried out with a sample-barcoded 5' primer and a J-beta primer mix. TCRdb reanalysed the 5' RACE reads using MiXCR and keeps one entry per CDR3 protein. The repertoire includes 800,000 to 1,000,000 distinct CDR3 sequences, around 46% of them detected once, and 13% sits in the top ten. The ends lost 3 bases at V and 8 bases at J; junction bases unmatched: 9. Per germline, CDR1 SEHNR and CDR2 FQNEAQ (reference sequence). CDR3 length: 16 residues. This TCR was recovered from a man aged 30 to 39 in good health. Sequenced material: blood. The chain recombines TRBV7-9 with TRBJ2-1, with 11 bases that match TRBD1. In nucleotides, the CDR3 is TGTGCCAGCAGCTTCCGGACAGGGGGCTCATTCTATGAGCAGTTCTTC. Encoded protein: CASSFRTGGSFYEQFF. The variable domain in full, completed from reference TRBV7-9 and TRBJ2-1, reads DTGVSQNPRHKITKRGQNVTFRCDPISEHNRLYWYRQTLGQGPEFLTYFQNEAQLEKSRLLSDRFSAERPKGSFSTLEIQRTEQGDSAMYLCASSFRTGGSFYEQFFGPGTRLTVL.